These T cell receptor beta chains were read from a single sample in a study of blood T cell repertoires in COVID-19. TCRdb's table, derived via immunoSEQ multiplex PCR, lists solely in-frame clones and lacks some. The repertoire includes around 370,000 clones, 88% of them detected once, and about 6.7% sits in the top ten. The sequenced material came from peripheral blood. These receptors were taken from a woman in her 70s with COVID-19, enrolled during active disease. The CDR3 runs from the conserved cysteine through the conserved F or W. A D gene is named only where the DNA matches it firmly. Expanded clones are given a class, and other clones once, few, many or no size at all.

d_gene,v_gene,j_gene,abundance,CDR3nt,CDR3aa
TRBD2,TRBV7-2,TRBJ2-4,.,TGTGCCAGCAGCCCCCGTGGGACTAGCGGGGGGTCCCCCGTGGTCATTCAGTACTTC,CASSPRGTSGGSPVVIQYF
TRBD1,TRBV9,TRBJ1-4,few,TGTGCCAGCAGCTCAGGGACAGGGGGAAAAGAAAAACTGTTTTTT,CASSSGTGGKEKLFF
.,TRBV27,TRBJ2-3,few,TGTGCCAGCAGTTTATTAGGAGAGGAAATCACAGATACGCAGTATTTT,CASSLLGEEITDTQYF
.,TRBV7-9,TRBJ1-1,.,TGTGCCAGCAGCTTAGAAGTGAGGGTCTCCACTGAAGCTTTCTTT,CASSLEVRVSTEAFF
.,TRBV5-4,TRBJ1-2,.,TGTGCCAGCGGCTTTTTCGGACAGATCCTATATGGCTACACCTTC,CASGFFGQILYGYTF
TRBD1,TRBV2,TRBJ1-2,.,TGTGCCAGCAGTGAAGTCCAGGGGGATGGCTACACCTTC,CASSEVQGDGYTF
.,TRBV12-5,TRBJ1-1,.,TGTGCTAGTGGTTTGTCAGGGAACACTGAAGCTTTCTTT,CASGLSGNTEAFF
TRBD1,TRBV2,TRBJ1-6,.,TGTGCCAGCACCTCGGACAGGGGCGCCTATAATTCACCCCTCCACTTT,CASTSDRGAYNSPLHF
TRBD1,TRBV5-1,TRBJ1-3,.,TGCGCCAGCAGAGATGCCGGGACAGGGATTGGAAACACCATATATTTT,CASRDAGTGIGNTIYF
.,TRBV6-6,TRBJ1-2,once,TGTGCCAGCAGCCCACAGGGAGCGGACGGCTACACCTTC,CASSPQGADGYTF
TRBD1,TRBV5-8,TRBJ1-4,once,TGTGCCAGCAGCTCCGGACAGGGGGAAATAGGGGAAAAACTGTTTTTT,CASSSGQGEIGEKLFF
.,TRBV5-1,TRBJ2-1,.,TGCGCCAGCAGTTCTACTAGCCCAAATGAGCAGTTCTTC,CASSSTSPNEQFF
TRBD1,TRBV5-1,TRBJ1-1,.,TGCGCCAGCAGCTTACAGGGGTCGTGGAGCACTGAAGCTTTCTTT,CASSLQGSWSTEAFF
.,TRBV21-1,TRBJ2-6,once,TGTGCCAGCAGCAAAGACGACTCCCCAACTCTATCTGGGGCCAACGTCCTGACTTTC,CASSKDDSPTLSGANVLTF
TRBD2,TRBV14,TRBJ2-3,few,TGTGCCAGCGGGACTAGCGGGGCCAGGAGGGATACGCAGTATTTT,CASGTSGARRDTQYF
TRBD1,TRBV24-1,TRBJ1-5,.,TGTGCCACCAGTGGAACACAGGGGGACAATCAGCCCCAGCATTTT,CATSGTQGDNQPQHF
TRBD1,TRBV5-1,TRBJ2-2,.,TGCGCCAGCAGCTTTACAGGGGGCAGTGGCACCGGGGAGCTGTTTTTT,CASSFTGGSGTGELFF
.,TRBV5-1,TRBJ1-1,.,TGCGCCAGCAGCTTGGGGGCAACGGACACTGAAGCTTTCTTT,CASSLGATDTEAFF
TRBD1,TRBV29-1,TRBJ1-4,.,TGCAGCGCCTACGACAGGGCAGAAAAACTGTTTTTT,CSAYDRAEKLFF
TRBD1,TRBV7-2,TRBJ1-3,.,TGTGCCAGCAGCCCGGGACAGGGGAGCTCTGGAAACACCATATATTTT,CASSPGQGSSGNTIYF
.,TRBV29-1,TRBJ2-5,.,TGCAGCATTGACCCGGCGGGGAAATGGGTAGAGACCCAGTACTTC,CSIDPAGKWVETQYF
.,TRBV10-3,TRBJ2-2,.,TGTGCCATCAGTGAGTCCCACAGGGACACCGGGGAGCTGTTTTTT,CAISESHRDTGELFF
.,TRBV2,TRBJ1-1,many,TGTGCCAGCAGGACAGACATGAACACTGAAGCTTTCTTT,CASRTDMNTEAFF
.,TRBV4-3,TRBJ2-7,.,TGCGCCAGCAGCCAAGACCCAAGCATCGAGCAGTACTTC,CASSQDPSIEQYF
.,TRBV6-2/TRBV6-3,TRBJ2-1,few,TGTGCCAGCAGCAAAGGGGGGGGGCCCGGTGAGCAGTTCTTC,CASSKGGGPGEQFF
.,TRBV28,TRBJ2-2,once,TGTGCCAGCAGTTTAGTGGCGGGGAACACCGGGGAGCTGTTTTTT,CASSLVAGNTGELFF
.,TRBV9,TRBJ2-1,.,TGTGCCAGCAGCGTAGTTCCAGGTTCCTACAATGAGCAGTTCTTC,CASSVVPGSYNEQFF
.,TRBV9,TRBJ2-3,once,TGTGCCAGCAGCGTAGGTAGCGGTCAAACAGATACGCAGTATTTT,CASSVGSGQTDTQYF
TRBD1,TRBV6-5,TRBJ1-5,.,TGTGCCAGCAGTACTGGACAGGGCAATCAGCCCCAGCATTTT,CASSTGQGNQPQHF
.,TRBV9,TRBJ2-6,.,TGTGCCAGCAGCTCAGGCGTGAGCTCTGGGGCCAACGTCCTGACTTTC,CASSSGVSSGANVLTF
.,TRBV2,TRBJ2-1,.,TGTGCCAGCACCCCGGACAGCAATGAGCAGTTCTTC,CASTPDSNEQFF
.,TRBV10-3,TRBJ1-1,.,TGTGCCATCCGGGGGGGCGCTGACACTGAAGCTTTCTTT,CAIRGGADTEAFF
TRBD1,TRBV6-5,TRBJ1-2,.,TGTGCCAGCACTTCCACAGGGGGGGAGGGCTACACCTTC,CASTSTGGEGYTF
.,TRBV14,TRBJ2-7,.,TGTGCCAGCAGCCGGATGGACTTAGCCTACGAGCAGTACTTC,CASSRMDLAYEQYF
.,TRBV28,TRBJ1-1,.,TGTGCCAGCAGCCCAGGCGGGAGGTCGAACACTGAAGCTTTCTTT,CASSPGGRSNTEAFF
.,TRBV12-5,TRBJ1-3,.,TGTGCTAGTTCTAGCCCTGGAAACACCATATATTTT,CASSSPGNTIYF
TRBD1,TRBV18,TRBJ2-7,.,TGTGCCAGCTCGGTGACGGGACAGGGCTTCTACGAGCAGTACTTC,CASSVTGQGFYEQYF
.,TRBV13,TRBJ1-2,.,TGTGCCAGCAGCGAACCACTGAAACCGGGGGGCTACACCTTC,CASSEPLKPGGYTF
TRBD1,TRBV30,TRBJ1-5,.,TGTGCCTGGTCAAACCGAGAGACAGGGTTAGTTCAGCCCCAGCATTTT,CAWSNRETGLVQPQHF
TRBD2,TRBV7-2,TRBJ2-2,.,TGTGCCAGCAGCCCGGGACTAGAGCCCGGGGAGCTGTTTTTT,CASSPGLEPGELFF
TRBD1,TRBV28,TRBJ2-1,.,TGTGCCATCGGGACAGGGACCACCAGGGAGCAGTTCTTC,CAIGTGTTREQFF